This entry features one TCR beta chain sequence. Its antigen is undetermined. CDR1 GTSNPN and CDR2 SVGIG come from the germline V gene (reference sequence). V lost 2 bases and J 4 bases, leaving 6 bases between the germline ends. This CDR3 comprises 11 residues. Sequencing used immunoSEQ multiplex PCR; TCRdb keeps in-frame clones, though not all of them. The sample holds some 640,000 clones, 89% seen once. Treatment here: 19 received Ad26.COV2.S at low or high dose, single or two shots; about 5 received placebo; per-sample allocation not given. Following the first vaccine or placebo injection, samples were taken on day 63. This specimen comes from a study of Ad26.COV2.S vaccination and SARS-CoV-2 variants. Turning to the study itself: The trial was COV1001 and the donor's arm was Ad26.COV2.S. The study's findings and limits: Reported findings describe substantial breadth in spike-specific CD8+ and CD4+ T cell responses following vaccination. Vaccine recipients and placebo recipients showed similar non-spike TCR breadth.

The sample was peripheral blood, taken in a trial of Ad26.COV2.S vaccine versus placebo. The origin of this receptor is a person aged 18 to 65 who received the Ad26.COV2.S COVID-19 vaccine or a placebo. The rearrangement uses TRBV30 and TRBJ2-7; D not certain. The CDR3 bases are TGTGCCTGGAGTAGACGATACGAGCAGTACTTC. This translates into CAWSRRYEQYF.